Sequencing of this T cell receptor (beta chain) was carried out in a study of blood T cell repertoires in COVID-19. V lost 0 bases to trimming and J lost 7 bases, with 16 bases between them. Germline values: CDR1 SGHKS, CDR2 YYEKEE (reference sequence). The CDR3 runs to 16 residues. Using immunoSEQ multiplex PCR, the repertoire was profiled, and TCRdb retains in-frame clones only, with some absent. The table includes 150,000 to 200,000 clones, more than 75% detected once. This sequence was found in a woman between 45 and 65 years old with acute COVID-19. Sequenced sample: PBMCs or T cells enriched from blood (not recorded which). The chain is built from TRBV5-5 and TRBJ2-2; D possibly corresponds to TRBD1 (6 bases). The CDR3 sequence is CASSLAPLQGGGELFF. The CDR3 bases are TGTGCCAGCAGCTTGGCTCCCCTACAGGGCGGCGGGGAGCTGTTTTTT. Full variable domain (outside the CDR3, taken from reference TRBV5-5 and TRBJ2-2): DAGVTQSPTHLIKTRGQQVTLRCSPISGHKSVSWYQQVLGQGPQFIFQYYEKEERGRGNFPDRFSARQFPNYSSELNVNALLLGDSALYLCASSLAPLQGGGELFFGEGSRLTVL.